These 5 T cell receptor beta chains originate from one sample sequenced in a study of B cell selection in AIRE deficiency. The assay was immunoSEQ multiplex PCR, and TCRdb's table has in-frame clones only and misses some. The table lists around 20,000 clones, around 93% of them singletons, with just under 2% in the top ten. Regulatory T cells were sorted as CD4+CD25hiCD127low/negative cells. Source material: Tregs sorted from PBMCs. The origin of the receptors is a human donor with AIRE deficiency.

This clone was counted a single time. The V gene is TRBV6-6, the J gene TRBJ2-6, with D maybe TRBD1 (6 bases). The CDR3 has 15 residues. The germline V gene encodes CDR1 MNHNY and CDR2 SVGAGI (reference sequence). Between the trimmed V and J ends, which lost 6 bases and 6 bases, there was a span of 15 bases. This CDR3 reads CASRTGAREANVLTF. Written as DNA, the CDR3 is TGTGCCAGCAGGACAGGTGCTAGGGAGGCCAACGTCCTGACTTTC.

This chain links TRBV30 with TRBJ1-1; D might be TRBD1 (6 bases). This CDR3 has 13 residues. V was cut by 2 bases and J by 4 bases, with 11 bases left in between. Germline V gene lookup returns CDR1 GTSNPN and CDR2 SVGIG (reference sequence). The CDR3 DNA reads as TGTGCCTGGAGTAGGGGGTTGGGCACTGAAGCTTTCTTT. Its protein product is CAWSRGLGTEAFF.

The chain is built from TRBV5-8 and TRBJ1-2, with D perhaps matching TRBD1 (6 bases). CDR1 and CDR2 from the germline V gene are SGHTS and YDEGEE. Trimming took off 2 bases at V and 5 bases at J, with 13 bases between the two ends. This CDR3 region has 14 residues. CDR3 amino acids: CASSFIEGVYGYTF. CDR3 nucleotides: TGTGCCAGCAGCTTCATCGAGGGGGTTTATGGCTACACCTTC.

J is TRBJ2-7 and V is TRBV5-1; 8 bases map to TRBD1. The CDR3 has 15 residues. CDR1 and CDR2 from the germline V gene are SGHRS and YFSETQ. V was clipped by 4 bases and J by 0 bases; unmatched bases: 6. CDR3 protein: CASSISTGDSYEQYF. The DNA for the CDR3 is TGCGCCAGCAGCATCTCGACAGGGGACTCCTACGAGCAGTACTTC.

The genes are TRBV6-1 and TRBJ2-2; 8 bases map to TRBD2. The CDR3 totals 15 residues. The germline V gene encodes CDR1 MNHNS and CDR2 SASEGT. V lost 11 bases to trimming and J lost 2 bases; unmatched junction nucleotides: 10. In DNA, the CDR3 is TGTGCCGGCACTTTAGCGGGACCCAACACCGGGGAGCTGTTTTTT. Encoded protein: CAGTLAGPNTGELFF.